One sample yielded the 32 T cell receptor beta chains listed below, sequenced in a study of blood T cell repertoires in COVID-19. Libraries were prepared by immunoSEQ multiplex PCR; TCRdb keeps only in-frame clonotypes and omits some of them. This sample yields about 190,000 clones, of which roughly 80% are seen a single time; approximately 3% belongs to the top ten. Input material: PBMCs or T cells enriched from blood (not recorded which). The receptor set was obtained from a woman under 40 who had recovered from COVID-19.

The V call is TRBV12-5, the J call TRBJ1-5, with 7 positions matching TRBD1. There are 16 residues in the CDR3. V shed 6 bases, J shed 5 bases, and the junction held 13 bases outside the gene matches. Germline V lookup: CDR1 LGHNT, CDR2 FRNRAP. The CDR3 DNA is TGTGCTAGTGGCCCAGACCAACGGGACAGCTATCAGCCCCAGCATTTT. Protein product: CASGPDQRDSYQPQHF. The complete variable domain, with remaining parts taken from reference TRBV12-5 and TRBJ1-5, reads DARVTQTPRHKVTEMGQEVTMRCQPILGHNTVFWYRQTMMQGLELLAYFRNRAPLDDSGMPKDRFSAEMPDATLATLKIQPSEPRDSAVYFCASGPDQRDSYQPQHFGDGTRLSIL.

This clone came up a few times. V is TRBV7-2 and J is TRBJ2-5; 8 bases agree with TRBD1. V shed 5 bases, J shed 5 bases, and the junction held 7 bases outside the gene matches. The germline V gene has CDR1 SGHTA and CDR2 FQGNSA. The CDR3 has 14 amino acids. For the CDR3, the DNA is TGTGCCAGCAGCCGTATCAGGGGGCGGGAGACCCAGTACTTC. It yields the protein CASSRIRGRETQYF.

The rearrangement links TRBV28 to TRBJ2-6, with 7 bases fitting TRBD1. Trimming took 3 bases from V and 0 from J; bases not matched to a gene: 5. Per germline, CDR1 MDHEN and CDR2 SYDVKM. The CDR3 has 17 residues. CDR3 sequence reads: CASSFDRALSGANVLTF. In nucleotides, the CDR3 is TGTGCCAGCAGTTTTGACAGGGCCCTCTCTGGGGCCAACGTCCTGACTTTC.

This chain uses TRBV28 with TRBJ1-3; maybe TRBD1 (6 bases). Trimming shortened V by 3 bases and J by 0 bases, and 15 bases separated the two germline ends. This CDR3 is built from 17 residues. Germline-derived CDR1 and CDR2 are MDHEN and SYDVKM. CDR3 sequence (DNA): TGTGCCAGCAGTTTTGGAGGACAGACCTACTCTGGAAACACCATATATTTT. Translation: CASSFGGQTYSGNTIYF.

The chain has TRBV2 and TRBJ2-4; 10 nucleotides agree with TRBD1. V shed 3 bases and J 8 bases; nucleotides not matched to a gene: 7. Germline CDR1 SNHLY, CDR2 FYNNEI. This CDR3 spans 15 amino acids. The CDR3: CASSDPDRGPDIQYF. The CDR3 region has the DNA TGTGCCAGCAGTGACCCCGACAGGGGGCCGGACATTCAGTACTTC.

To note about this clone: Other DNA variants within this sample encode the same CDR3. This rearrangement joins TRBV9 to TRBJ2-7, with TRBD2 as a possible D gene (6 bases). The CDR3 is 14 amino acids. The germline V gene encodes CDR1 SGDLS and CDR2 YYNGEE. V was shortened by 2 bases and J by 7 bases, with 16 bases between the two germline ends. The CDR3 nucleotides read TGTGCCAGCAGCGTTGGGGGAGGAGGTAGGGAGCAGTACTTC. Translation: CASSVGGGGREQYF. Full variable domain (missing parts from reference TRBV9 and TRBJ2-7): DSGVTQTPKHLITATGQRVTLRCSPRSGDLSVYWYQQSLDQGLQFLIQYYNGEERAKGNILERFSAQQFPDLHSELNLSSLELGDSALYFCASSVGGGGREQYFGPGTRLTVT.

J is TRBJ1-5 and V is TRBV19; 7 nucleotides line up with TRBD1. V lost 6 bases, J lost 0 bases, and 2 bases stayed unmatched. This CDR3 comprises 14 residues. Looked up from germline, CDR1 is LNHDA and CDR2 is SQIVND (reference sequence). The CDR3 protein is CASRDRYSNQPQHF. The DNA for the CDR3 is TGTGCCAGTAGGGACAGGTATAGCAATCAGCCCCAGCATTTT. Using reference TRBV19 and TRBJ1-5 for the parts outside the CDR3, the full variable domain is DGGITQSPKYLFRKEGQNVTLSCEQNLNHDAMYWYRQDPGQGLRLIYYSQIVNDFQKGDIAEGYSVSREKKESFPLTVTSAQKNPTAFYLCASRDRYSNQPQHFGDGTRLSIL.

This chain links TRBV18 with TRBJ1-1; the D gene is possibly TRBD1 (6 bases). Trimming stripped 6 bases from V and 10 bases from J, with 24 bases between. Germline lookup yields CDR1 KGHSH and CDR2 LQKENI. There are 15 residues in the CDR3. CDR3 bases: TGTGCCAGCTCCCCGGTAACGCAGGGGAGGGCCAGAGCTTTCTTT. Protein sequence: CASSPVTQGRARAFF.

This clone showed up just once. J is TRBJ1-2 and V is TRBV4-2; maybe TRBD1 (5 bases). Germline-derived CDR1 and CDR2 are LGHNA and YNFKEQ. This CDR3 contains 14 residues. Trimming shortened V by 0 bases and J by 3 bases, and 8 bases separated the two germline ends. The CDR3 DNA sequence: TGTGCCAGCAGCCAAGATCGGGGGGACTATGGCTACACCTTC. Translating gives CASSQDRGDYGYTF.

The V gene is TRBV2, the J gene TRBJ2-3; no definite D call. This CDR3 region has 12 residues. V lost 3 bases and J lost 8, with 9 bases in between. Per the germline V gene, CDR1 is SNHLY and CDR2 is FYNNEI. CDR3 DNA: TGTGCCAGCAGTGATTCTAGAGGTACGCAGTATTTT. Protein product: CASSDSRGTQYF.

J is TRBJ1-6 and V is TRBV3-1 (or the pseudogene TRBV3-2); the D is unclear. Trimming removed 1 base from V and 7 bases from J, with 8 bases in between. Germline CDR1 reads LGHDT; CDR2 reads YNNKEL (reference sequence). This CDR3 has 14 amino acids. In DNA, the CDR3 is TGTGCCAGCAGCCAAGTACTAATAAATTCACCCCTCCACTTT. As protein: CASSQVLINSPLHF.

This rearrangement joins TRBV11-2 to TRBJ1-1; D is uncertain. The CDR3 contains 13 residues. The germline V gene has CDR1 SGHAT and CDR2 FQNNGV. V lost 0 bases, J lost 4 bases, and 6 bases lay in between. CDR3 residues: CASSLDLSTEAFF. For the CDR3, the DNA is TGTGCCAGCAGCTTAGATCTGAGCACTGAAGCTTTCTTT. The variable domain in full, completed from reference TRBV11-2 and TRBJ1-1, reads EAGVAQSPRYKIIEKRQSVAFWCNPISGHATLYWYQQILGQGPKLLIQFQNNGVVDDSQLPKDRFSAERLKGVDSTLKIQPAKLEDSAVYLCASSLDLSTEAFFGQGTRLTVV.

This chain connects TRBV19 to TRBJ1-2, with 8 bases matching TRBD1. The CDR3 sequence is 15 residues long. V trimming: 0 bases; J trimming: 4 bases; junction bases outside the gene matches: 4. CDR1 LNHDA and CDR2 SQIVND come from the germline V gene (reference sequence). The DNA of the CDR3 is TGTGCCAGTAGTATAGAGGCAGGGGGCACCTATGGCTACACCTTC. This translates into CASSIEAGGTYGYTF. Using reference TRBV19 and TRBJ1-2 for the parts outside the CDR3, the full variable domain is DGGITQSPKYLFRKEGQNVTLSCEQNLNHDAMYWYRQDPGQGLRLIYYSQIVNDFQKGDIAEGYSVSREKKESFPLTVTSAQKNPTAFYLCASSIEAGGTYGYTFGSGTRLTVV.

In DNA, the CDR3 is TGTGCCAGCCCGGGACTGCGTAACAACGAGCAGTACTTC. Encoded protein: CASPGLRNNEQYF. The J gene is TRBJ2-7, the V gene TRBV27, with a possible D match to TRBD2 (6 bases). Trimming shortened V by 8 bases and J by 5 bases, and 16 bases separated the two germline ends. Germline CDR1 reads MNHEY; CDR2 reads SMNVEV (reference sequence). CDR3 length: 13 amino acids.

This clone was found a few times. This chain uses TRBV2 with TRBJ1-6; unclear D gene. Deletions cut 7 bases from V and 5 bases from J, with 15 bases between. The CDR3 contains 15 residues. Per the germline V gene, CDR1 is SNHLY and CDR2 is FYNNEI. DNA for the CDR3: TGTGCCAGCAAGGTTGAGGAGGTAGATAATTCACCCCTCCACTTT. Translated, it gives CASKVEEVDNSPLHF.

The rearrangement links TRBV3-1 (or the pseudogene TRBV3-2) to TRBJ1-1, with TRBD1 matching over 7 bases. This CDR3 comprises 15 residues. V shed 1 base, J shed 2 bases, and the junction held 4 bases outside the gene matches. CDR1 and CDR2 from the germline V gene are LGHDT and YNNKEL (reference sequence). The CDR3 is CASSQVGGGNTEAFF. The CDR3 DNA follows: TGTGCCAGCAGCCAAGTAGGGGGCGGTAACACTGAAGCTTTCTTT.

The rearrangement joins TRBV14 to TRBJ1-2; TRBD1 might be the D (5 bases). The V gene's germline CDR1 is SGHDN and CDR2 FVKESK. V was trimmed by 1 base and J by 2 bases, leaving 11 bases between them. The CDR3 loop spans 15 amino acids. CDR3 nucleotides: TGTGCCAGCAGCCAAGGTACAGGCCTGAACTATGGCTACACCTTC. Translation: CASSQGTGLNYGYTF.

The gene calls are TRBV18 and TRBJ2-1, with a weak D call TRBD2 (5 bases). The germline V gene has CDR1 KGHSH and CDR2 LQKENI. Trimming removed 2 bases from V and 8 bases from J, with 22 bases in between. This CDR3 has 17 residues. The CDR3 DNA follows: TGTGCCAGCTCACCAGGCTTGGGGAGAGCAGTAAACGATGAGCAGTTCTTC. Protein: CASSPGLGRAVNDEQFF.

This chain links TRBV18 with TRBJ1-2; 7 nucleotides match TRBD1. The junction had 13 bases not matched to a gene; V was cut back by 3 bases and J by 0 bases. Germline CDR1 and CDR2: KGHSH and LQKENI. The CDR3 is made up of 18 amino acids. The CDR3 DNA sequence: TGTGCCAGCTCACCTGAAGTTCTCGGGACAGCAACTAACTATGGCTACACCTTC. Protein sequence: CASSPEVLGTATNYGYTF.

Ten or more counts support this clone. The chain recombines TRBV12-3 or TRBV12-4 with TRBJ2-7; 8 bases align to TRBD1. V shed 6 bases and J 6 bases; nucleotides not matched to a gene: 4. The CDR3 has 12 residues. The CDR3 here is CASSRQGIEQYV. CDR3 nucleotide sequence: TGTGCCAGCAGCAGACAGGGGATCGAGCAGTACGTC.

CDR3 protein: CASSFIQGREQYF. For the CDR3, the DNA is TGTGCCAGCAGCTTTATACAGGGCAGGGAGCAGTACTTC. The V gene is TRBV11-2, the J gene TRBJ2-7; D might be TRBD1 (6 bases). The CDR3 is 13 amino acids. Trimming stripped 3 bases from V and 7 bases from J, with 13 bases between. CDR1 is SGHAT and CDR2 is FQNNGV in the germline V gene.

The gene calls are TRBV12-5 and TRBJ1-2; D is unclear. CDR1 is LGHNT, CDR2 FRNRAP, per germline. V dropped 2 bases and J dropped 6 bases, with 7 bases sitting between them. This CDR3 is 12 amino acids long. CDR3 DNA sequence: TGTGCTAGTGGTTTGCTTACTCATGGCTACACCTTC. Translated: CASGLLTHGYTF.

The rearrangement links TRBV29-1 to TRBJ1-1; D gene ambiguous. V lost 7 bases and J lost 0, with 12 bases in between. The CDR3 loop spans 13 amino acids. Germline CDR1 is SQVTM and CDR2 is ANQGSEA. The DNA of the CDR3 is TGCAGCGGTAGTGCACGGTTGAACACTGAAGCTTTCTTT. This encodes CSGSARLNTEAFF.

V and J are TRBV25-1 and TRBJ1-1; perhaps TRBD1 as D (5 bases). V lost 4 bases, J lost 7 bases, and 16 bases lay in between. Germline V gene lookup returns CDR1 MGHDK and CDR2 SYGVNS. This CDR3 contains 14 residues. CDR3 loop: CASSGDLGWGEAFF. CDR3 nucleotide sequence: TGTGCCAGCAGTGGGGACTTGGGGTGGGGTGAAGCTTTCTTT.

V is TRBV27 and J is TRBJ2-2; D is perhaps TRBD2 (5 bases). The germline V gene encodes CDR1 MNHEY and CDR2 SMNVEV (reference sequence). The V end was cut by 3 bases, the J end by 5 bases, with 13 bases between. The CDR3 runs to 15 residues. CDR3 in amino acids: CASSFFPAGTGELFF. The DNA for the CDR3 is TGTGCCAGCAGTTTCTTCCCCGCGGGTACCGGGGAGCTGTTTTTT.

The genes are TRBV6-5 and TRBJ1-5; 10 bases are shared with TRBD1. The CDR3 runs to 15 residues. Germline V lookup: CDR1 MNHEY, CDR2 SVGAGI. The trim removed 6 bases at V and 2 bases at J, leaving 4 bases unmatched. Here the CDR3 DNA reads TGTGCCAGCAGGACAGGGGGCGCAGGCAATCAGCCCCAGCATTTT. It specifies CASRTGGAGNQPQHF.

In its sample, this clone was seen a few times. This rearrangement joins TRBV4-2 to TRBJ1-1; no firm D call. Germline CDR1 is LGHNA and CDR2 is YNFKEQ. With 3 bases removed from V and 5 bases from J, the gap between germline ends came to 16 bases. This CDR3 spans 15 amino acids. The CDR3 here is CASSHEARGWTEAFF. The CDR3 DNA sequence: TGTGCCAGCAGCCACGAGGCGAGAGGGTGGACTGAAGCTTTCTTT.

This chain connects TRBV5-4 to TRBJ2-7, with 9 bases aligning to TRBD2. The CDR3 has 14 residues. The V gene end was trimmed by 0 bases and the J gene end by 5 bases; junction bases not matched to a gene: 3. The germline gives CDR1 SGHNT, CDR2 YYREEE (reference sequence). CDR3 nucleotide sequence: TGTGCCAGCAGCTTGGGGACTAGCGATGACGAGCAGTACTTC. Its protein product is CASSLGTSDDEQYF.

The chain recombines TRBV2 with TRBJ1-1, with D possibly matching TRBD1 (5 bases). Germline loops: CDR1 SNHLY, CDR2 FYNNEI. The CDR3 extends over 16 amino acids. Trimming took 6 bases from V and 1 from J, leaving 18 bases between them. The CDR3 DNA follows: TGTGCCAGCAGCGCGCCCGGCGGCAGGGCGAACACTGAAGCTTTCTTT. This encodes CASSAPGGRANTEAFF.

The gene calls are TRBV2 and TRBJ2-5, with D hard to call. There are 15 residues in the CDR3. With 6 bases removed from V and 1 base from J, the gap between germline ends came to 15 bases. Germline V gene data show CDR1 as SNHLY and CDR2 as FYNNEI. CDR3 sequence: CASRNWASSQETQYF. CDR3 DNA: TGTGCCAGCAGGAATTGGGCCAGTAGCCAAGAGACCCAGTACTTC.

This chain connects TRBV2 to TRBJ1-2, with TRBD1 identical over 12 bases. Germline V gene lookup returns CDR1 SNHLY and CDR2 FYNNEI. V shed 8 bases, J shed 7 bases, and the junction held 5 bases outside the gene matches. The CDR3 length is 13 residues. CDR3 in amino acids: CASFGTGGSGYTF. CDR3 DNA: TGTGCCAGCTTCGGGACAGGGGGCTCTGGCTACACCTTC.

The chain is built from TRBV5-1 and TRBJ2-1; 7 bases agree with TRBD1. The CDR3 extends over 18 amino acids. Germline CDR1 and CDR2: SGHRS and YFSETQ. With 0 bases clipped from V and 4 bases from J, the junction kept 13 bases outside the gene matches. The CDR3 protein is CASSLDMAGTVIYNEQFF. As DNA, the CDR3 is TGCGCCAGCAGCTTGGATATGGCCGGGACAGTTATTTACAATGAGCAGTTCTTC.